A selection of T cell receptor beta chains follows, all from one sample in a study of blood T cell repertoires in COVID-19. Profiling relied on immunoSEQ multiplex PCR, and the TCRdb table lists in-frame clones only, not all of them. The data contain about 160,000 clones, roughly 77% of them singletons. Sequencing input: peripheral blood. The receptors come from a human donor in a cohort sampled during active COVID-19. CDR3s include the opening cysteine and the closing phenylalanine or tryptophan. The D gene is left open where the match is weak. Size is omitted from some rows. Given values are once, few, many or a class for expanded clones.

TRBJ1-6	NA	TRBV7-2	NA	CASRDRRANSPLHF	TGTGCCAGCCGAGACAGACGAGCTAATTCACCCCTCCACTTT
TRBJ2-2	NA	TRBV3-1/TRBV3-2	TRBD1	CASSYGTGNTGELFF	TGTGCCAGCAGCTATGGGACAGGGAACACCGGGGAGCTGTTTTTT
TRBJ2-1	few	TRBV11-2	NA	CASSLDLGSRFF	TGTGCCAGCAGCTTAGATCTAGGATCCCGGTTCTTC
TRBJ2-3	NA	TRBV5-1	TRBD2	CASSLSSGGHTQYF	TGCGCCAGCAGCTTGAGTAGCGGGGGACATACGCAGTATTTT
TRBJ1-2	NA	TRBV7-8	TRBD1	CASSSQTTTGGGYTF	TGTGCCAGCAGCTCGCAAACCACTACAGGGGGCGGCTACACCTTC
TRBJ1-5	NA	TRBV5-1	TRBD1	CASSLVGQGEFGNQPQHF	TGCGCCAGCAGCTTGGTAGGACAGGGGGAGTTTGGCAATCAGCCCCAGCATTTT
TRBJ2-1	NA	TRBV29-1	TRBD2	CSVRSGGTSYNEQFF	TGCAGCGTTAGGTCGGGAGGGACCTCCTACAATGAGCAGTTCTTC
TRBJ2-5	NA	TRBV7-2	NA	CASSPGGGETQYF	TGTGCCAGCAGCCCGGGGGGCGGAGAGACCCAGTACTTC
TRBJ1-2	NA	TRBV28	NA	CASGPRYGYTF	TGTGCCAGCGGCCCACGCTATGGCTACACCTTC
TRBJ1-1	once	TRBV20-1	NA	CSASKEAFF	TGCAGTGCTAGCAAAGAAGCTTTCTTT
TRBJ1-3	NA	TRBV2	NA	CASMALTGNTIYF	TGTGCCAGCATGGCCCTTACAGGAAACACCATATATTTT
TRBJ1-6	once	TRBV27	TRBD1	CASTSGRGNSPLHF	TGTGCCAGCACGTCGGGCAGGGGGAATTCACCCCTCCACTTT
TRBJ2-3	few	TRBV6-4	NA	CASSEGGTDTQYF	TGTGCCAGCAGTGAGGGCGGCACAGATACGCAGTATTTT
TRBJ2-2	NA	TRBV30	NA	CAWRPQQGKAGELFF	TGTGCCTGGAGACCGCAGCAGGGGAAGGCCGGGGAGCTGTTTTTT
TRBJ1-5	NA	TRBV30	TRBD1	CAWSRSGTGAGWGF	TGTGCCTGGAGTAGATCCGGGACAGGGGCAGGCTGGGGCTTT
TRBJ1-3	NA	TRBV19	NA	CASSLGAGNTIYF	TGTGCCAGTAGTTTGGGCGCTGGAAACACCATATATTTT
TRBJ2-1	NA	TRBV4-1	TRBD2	CASSRGTSAYNEQFF	TGCGCCAGCAGCCGGGGGACTAGCGCATACAATGAGCAGTTCTTC
TRBJ2-1	NA	TRBV7-3	TRBD2	CASSPSGSSYNEQFF	TGTGCCAGCAGCCCTAGCGGGAGTTCCTACAATGAGCAGTTCTTC
TRBJ2-1	NA	TRBV6-2/TRBV6-3	TRBD2	CASSPNLLAGAYNEQFF	TGTGCCAGCAGCCCAAACCTACTAGCGGGGGCGTACAATGAGCAGTTCTTC
TRBJ2-7	NA	TRBV7-9	NA	CASSLVSGQHYEQYF	TGTGCCAGCAGCTTAGTATCAGGACAGCACTACGAGCAGTACTTC
TRBJ1-1	many	TRBV5-6	TRBD1	CASSLGGGGAYEAFF	TGTGCCAGCAGCTTGGGAGGAGGGGGCGCATACGAAGCTTTCTTT
TRBJ2-5	NA	TRBV5-1	NA	CASRDSQETQYF	TGCGCCTCCCGGGATTCTCAAGAGACCCAGTACTTC
TRBJ1-3	NA	TRBV3-1/TRBV3-2	NA	CASSQEVWGLSGNTIYF	TGTGCCAGCAGCCAAGAGGTTTGGGGACTCTCTGGAAACACCATATATTTT
TRBJ2-3	once	TRBV24-1	NA	CATAPGENTDTQYF	TGTGCCACCGCCCCGGGGGAAAACACAGATACGCAGTATTTT
TRBJ1-5	NA	TRBV2	TRBD1	CASRPDGTENQPQHF	TGTGCCAGCAGGCCAGACGGGACAGAGAATCAGCCCCAGCATTTT
TRBJ1-1	many	TRBV7-3	TRBD1	CASSARTGALNTEAFF	TGTGCCAGCAGCGCACGGACAGGGGCGTTGAACACTGAAGCTTTCTTT
TRBJ1-3	NA	TRBV19	NA	CASSVGGQAGNTIYF	TGTGCCAGTAGTGTCGGGGGGCAAGCTGGAAACACCATATATTTT
TRBJ1-5	NA	TRBV28	NA	CASTSPAGRSNQPQHF	TGTGCCAGCACCTCCCCTGCTGGCAGAAGTAATCAGCCCCAGCATTTT
TRBJ2-3	NA	TRBV4-3	NA	CASSLTRVSTDTQYF	TGCGCCAGCAGCCTAACTAGGGTTTCAACTGATACGCAGTATTTT
TRBJ1-4	NA	TRBV7-9	TRBD1	CASSFSLGQGATNEKLFF	TGTGCCAGCAGCTTTTCCTTGGGACAGGGGGCAACTAATGAAAAACTGTTTTTT
TRBJ2-2	few	TRBV5-1	TRBD2	CASSFSSPGGGELFF	TGCGCCAGCAGCTTTTCCAGCCCGGGGGGCGGGGAGCTGTTTTTT
TRBJ2-7	NA	TRBV6-2/TRBV6-3	NA	CASSLQGTLLYEQYF	TGTGCCAGCAGTTTACAGGGCACCCTACTGTACGAGCAGTACTTC
TRBJ2-7	NA	TRBV6-2/TRBV6-3	TRBD1	CASSSGTGTGEQYF	TGTGCCAGCAGCTCCGGGACAGGTACTGGCGAGCAGTACTTC
TRBJ2-2	NA	TRBV5-1	NA	CASSLAVGSGRGELFF	TGCGCCAGCAGCTTGGCCGTGGGTAGCGGCCGCGGGGAGCTGTTTTTT
TRBJ1-3	NA	TRBV11-2	TRBD1	CASSFYGTGGAKSKNTIYF	TGTGCCAGCAGCTTTTACGGGACAGGGGGCGCGAAATCTAAAAACACCATATATTTT
TRBJ2-3	few	TRBV6-4	NA	CASSRGGGADTQYF	TGTGCCAGCTCCCGTGGCGGGGGCGCAGATACGCAGTATTTT
TRBJ2-7	NA	TRBV14	TRBD1	CASSQAGTAPYEQYF	TGTGCCAGCAGCCAAGCCGGGACAGCCCCCTACGAGCAGTACTTC
TRBJ2-5	once	TRBV6-2/TRBV6-3	TRBD2	CASSTSGGLQETQYF	TGTGCCAGCAGTACTAGCGGGGGGCTCCAAGAGACCCAGTACTTC
TRBJ2-6	NA	TRBV2	NA	CASIRDRSGANVLTF	TGTGCCAGCATCAGGGATCGCTCTGGGGCCAACGTCCTGACTTTC
TRBJ1-5	few	TRBV30	NA	CAWSGPATRMPQHF	TGTGCCTGGAGTGGGCCAGCGACTCGAATGCCCCAGCATTTT
TRBJ1-5	NA	TRBV19	TRBD1	CASSKGQGIWQPQHF	TGTGCCAGTAGTAAGGGACAGGGGATTTGGCAGCCCCAGCATTTT
TRBJ1-5	NA	TRBV7-8	NA	CASSLAGMYNQPQHF	TGTGCCAGCAGCTTGGCAGGGATGTACAATCAGCCCCAGCATTTT
TRBJ2-1	NA	TRBV5-5	NA	CASSLVPGSYNEQFF	TGTGCCAGCAGCTTGGTGCCCGGGTCCTACAATGAGCAGTTCTTC
TRBJ1-5	NA	TRBV4-2	TRBD1	CASSQEIAQGANQPQHF	TGTGCCAGCAGCCAAGAAATCGCCCAGGGGGCGAATCAGCCCCAGCATTTT
TRBJ1-1	NA	TRBV9	NA	CASSPHVEGNTEAFF	TGTGCCAGCAGCCCCCACGTTGAGGGGAACACTGAAGCTTTCTTT
TRBJ1-1	NA	TRBV4-3	NA	CASSPRDSLNTEAFF	TGCGCCAGCAGCCCCAGAGACAGCCTGAACACTGAAGCTTTCTTT
TRBJ2-1	NA	TRBV5-6	NA	CASSLAEGDEQFF	TGTGCCAGCAGCTTGGCTGAAGGAGATGAGCAGTTCTTC
TRBJ2-3	NA	TRBV19	NA	CASSRGSPDTQYF	TGTGCCAGTAGTCGGGGGAGCCCAGATACGCAGTATTTT
TRBJ2-7	NA	TRBV5-1	TRBD2	CASSLARVAGGYEQYF	TGCGCCAGCAGCTTGGCCAGGGTAGCGGGAGGTTACGAGCAGTACTTC
TRBJ1-1	medium-sized	TRBV6-6	TRBD1	CASSLGQGSEAFF	TGTGCCAGCAGCTTAGGACAGGGGTCTGAAGCTTTCTTT